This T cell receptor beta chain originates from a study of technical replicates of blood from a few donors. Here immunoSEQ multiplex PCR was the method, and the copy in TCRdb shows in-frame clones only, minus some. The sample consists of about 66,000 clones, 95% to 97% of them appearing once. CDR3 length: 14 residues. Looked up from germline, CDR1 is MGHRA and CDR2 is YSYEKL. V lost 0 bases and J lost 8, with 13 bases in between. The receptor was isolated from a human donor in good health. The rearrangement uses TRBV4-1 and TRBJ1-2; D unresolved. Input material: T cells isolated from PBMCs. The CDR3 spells CASSQDASPRGYTF. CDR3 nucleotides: TGCGCCAGCAGCCAAGATGCGTCCCCCCGCGGCTACACCTTC.